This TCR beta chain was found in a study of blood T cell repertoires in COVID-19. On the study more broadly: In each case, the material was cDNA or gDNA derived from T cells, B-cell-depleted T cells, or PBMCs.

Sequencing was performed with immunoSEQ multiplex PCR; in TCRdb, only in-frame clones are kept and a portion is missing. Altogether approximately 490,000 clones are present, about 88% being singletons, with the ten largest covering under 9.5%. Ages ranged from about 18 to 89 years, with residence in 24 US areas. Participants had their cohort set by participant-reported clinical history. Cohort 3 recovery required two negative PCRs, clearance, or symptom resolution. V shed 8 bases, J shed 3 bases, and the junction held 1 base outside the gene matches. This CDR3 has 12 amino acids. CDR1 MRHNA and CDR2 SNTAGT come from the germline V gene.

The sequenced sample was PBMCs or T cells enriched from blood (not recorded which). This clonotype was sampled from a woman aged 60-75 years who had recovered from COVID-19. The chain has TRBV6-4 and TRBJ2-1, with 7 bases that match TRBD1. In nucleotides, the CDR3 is TGTGCCAGCGGGGACAGCTACAATGAGCAGTTCTTC. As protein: CASGDSYNEQFF.